The sequence of this T cell receptor beta chain was determined in a study of T cell changes during pregnancy in multiple sclerosis. CDR1 and CDR2 from the germline V gene are PRHDT and FYEKMQ (reference sequence). CDR3 size: 14 residues. The V gene end was trimmed by 5 bases and the J gene end by 4 bases; junction bases not matched to a gene: 4. Measured with immunoSEQ multiplex PCR; TCRdb has only the in-frame clones, and not every one. This table has approximately 60,000 clones, around 94% appearing once. The V call is TRBV13, the J call TRBJ2-7, with TRBD2 identical over 11 bases. The sequence was collected from a female donor with multiple sclerosis, enrolled in a pregnancy study. The sequencing here drew on CD8+ T cells from peripheral blood mononuclear cells, taken in the third trimester of pregnancy. Here the CDR3 DNA reads TGTGCCAGCAGCATCGGGACTAGCGGATACGAGCAGTACTTC. Encoded protein: CASSIGTSGYEQYF.